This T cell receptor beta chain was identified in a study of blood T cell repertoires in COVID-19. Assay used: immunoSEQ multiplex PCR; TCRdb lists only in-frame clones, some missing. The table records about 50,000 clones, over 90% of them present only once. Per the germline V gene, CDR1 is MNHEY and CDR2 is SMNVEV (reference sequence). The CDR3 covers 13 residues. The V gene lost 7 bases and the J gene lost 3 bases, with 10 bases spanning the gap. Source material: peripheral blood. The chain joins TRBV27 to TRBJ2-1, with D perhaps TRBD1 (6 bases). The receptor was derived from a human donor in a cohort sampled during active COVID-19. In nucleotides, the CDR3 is TGTGCCAGCATGACAGGAAACTACAATGAGCAGTTCTTC. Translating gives CASMTGNYNEQFF.